Below are 2 T cell receptor beta chains sequenced from a single sample in a study of blood T cell repertoires in COVID-19. Assay used: immunoSEQ multiplex PCR; TCRdb lists only in-frame clones, some missing. The table lists about 150,000 clones, about 84% of them singletons. The sequenced sample was peripheral blood. These receptors were taken from a woman between 45 and 60 years old with acute or convalescent COVID-19.

The chain is built from TRBV25-1 and TRBJ2-2, with D possibly being TRBD1 (5 bases). Germline assignment: CDR1 MGHDK and CDR2 SYGVNS. The V gene lost 2 bases and the J gene lost 3 bases, with 10 bases spanning the gap. The CDR3 has 15 amino acids. The CDR3 region is CASSETTADTGELFF. In DNA, the CDR3 is TGTGCCAGCAGTGAAACGACAGCCGACACCGGGGAGCTGTTTTTT. Based on the CDR3 plus reference TRBV25-1 and TRBJ2-2, the full variable domain is EADIYQTPRYLVIGTGKKITLECSQTMGHDKMYWYQQDPGMELHLIHYSYGVNSTEKGDLSSESTVSRIRTEHFPLTLESARPSHTSQYLCASSETTADTGELFFGEGSRLTVL.

This chain links TRBV7-9 with TRBJ1-3, with D possibly TRBD1 on 5 matching bases. Trimming removed 4 bases from V and 0 bases from J, with 16 bases in between. This CDR3 has 17 amino acids. Germline V gene sequence: CDR1 SEHNR, CDR2 FQNEAQ (reference sequence). The CDR3 is CASSSAGTGISGNTIYF. DNA for the CDR3: TGTGCCAGCAGCTCAGCCGGGACTGGGATCTCTGGAAACACCATATATTTT.